These 2 T cell receptor beta chains share one sample of origin, sequenced in a study of T cells in Graves' hyperthyroidism and ophthalmopathy. It was RNA transcripts that yielded the amplified TCR beta CDR3 regions. The HTBI primer set was used in a first-round RT-PCR of the TCR CDR3. TCRdb passed the multiplex PCR reads through MiXCR, listing each CDR3 protein once. The sample carries 200,000 to 250,000 distinct CDR3 sequences, 24% recorded once. The sequenced sample consisted of blood. The source of these receptors is a woman in her forties with Graves' ophthalmopathy.

V is TRBV19 and J is TRBJ2-7; a weak D match, TRBD1 (7 bases). Germline lookup yields CDR1 LNHDA and CDR2 SQIVND (reference sequence). CDR3 length: 15 residues. V lost 6 bases to trimming and J lost 9 bases, with 24 bases between them. CDR3 sequence (DNA): TGTGCCAGTAGCACGGGGGACAGCCGACAAAAGAGGCAGTACTTC. Translating it yields CASSTGDSRQKRQYF.

This clonotype was seen repeatedly, ten times or more. The chain links TRBV3-1 to TRBJ2-5, with D possibly matching TRBD2 (6 bases). Germline CDR1 and CDR2: LGHDT and YNNKEL (reference sequence). The CDR3 sequence is 17 residues long. Trimming took off 0 bases at V and 1 base at J, with 15 bases between the two ends. CDR3: CASSQDYLLARQETQYF. The CDR3 DNA reads as TGTGCCAGCAGCCAAGACTACTTACTAGCCCGCCAAGAGACCCAGTACTTC.